Detailed here is one TCR beta chain. The antigen is unknown. This entry comes from a study of OX40 agonist ivuxolimab in advanced cancers. Across the study: Therapy given before enrollment (anti-PD-1, anti-PD-L1 or anti-CTLA-4) was allowed, and over 35% had some. Broader study findings: Relatively little clonal expansion, among the lowest observed, appeared in partial responders at 0.1-3.0 mg/kg.

Germline CDR1 reads MGHRA; CDR2 reads YSYEKL. V was clipped by 0 bases and J by 1 base, with 7 bases between them. The CDR3 is 15 residues long. Using immunoSEQ multiplex PCR, the repertoire was profiled, and TCRdb retains in-frame clones only, with some absent. The sample has tens of thousands of clones, roughly 86% seen once. The receptor's source is an adult with an advanced solid tumor such as melanoma, head and neck, liver or kidney cancer. This chain uses TRBV4-1 with TRBJ2-1, with D maybe TRBD2 (5 bases). The specimen was CD4+ or CD8+ T cells sorted from blood, collected in a trial of the OX40 agonist ivuxolimab. The CDR3 protein is CASSQDTGSYNEQFF. The DNA for the CDR3 is TGCGCCAGCAGCCAAGATACGGGGTCCTACAATGAGCAGTTCTTC.